The rows below give T cell receptor beta chains drawn from one sample of a study of molecular identifiers for immune sequencing clone quantification. Each CDR3 protein is one row after TCRdb ran MiXCR on the PCR reads. The sample carries 250,000 to 350,000 distinct CDR3 sequences, about a fifth recorded once. The specimen sequenced was naive CD8+ T cells from blood, with Jurkat cell RNA spiked in. All receptors come from a human donor in good health. Some libraries in this study had Jurkat cell RNA spiked in. Both conserved end residues are part of each CDR3. The D gene is left open where the match is weak. Expanded clones get a size class; other rows say once, few or many, or leave the size out.

TRBV25-1	TRBJ2-6	many	-	CASSGRDPTAAGANVLTF	TGTGCCAGCAGTGGACGAGATCCCACGGCCGCTGGGGCCAACGTCCTGACTTTC
TRBV11-2	TRBJ2-6	few	-	CASSLHSERISGANVLTF	TGTGCCAGCAGCTTACATTCGGAACGGATCTCTGGGGCCAACGTCCTGACTTTC
TRBV6-2/TRBV6-3	TRBJ2-2	few	-	CATETGSGNTGELFF	TGTGCCACCGAAACAGGGTCGGGCAACACCGGGGAGCTGTTTTTT
TRBV9	TRBJ2-7	few	-	CASRGRGVTSDEQYF	TGTGCCAGCAGAGGTAGAGGGGTGACAAGTGACGAGCAGTACTTC
TRBV7-9	TRBJ2-7	many	-	CASSPANEQYF	TGTGCCAGCAGCCCAGCCAACGAGCAGTACTTC
TRBV9	TRBJ2-7	many	-	CASSASDRYEQYF	TGTGCCAGCAGCGCCTCGGACAGATACGAGCAGTACTTC
TRBV20-1	TRBJ1-1	many	-	CSARTPSGQLNTEAFF	TGCAGTGCTAGAACCCCCTCGGGGCAGTTAAACACTGAAGCTTTCTTT
TRBV29-1	TRBJ1-4	many	-	CSVEGDRSNEKLFF	TGCAGCGTTGAGGGAGACAGGAGTAATGAAAAACTGTTTTTT
TRBV3-1	TRBJ2-7	-	-	CASSQGFAAVSSYEQYF	TGTGCCAGCAGCCAAGGGTTCGCAGCGGTGAGCTCCTACGAGCAGTACTTC
TRBV24-1	TRBJ2-5	many	TRBD2	CATSDLTVSSGVETQYF	TGTGCCACCAGTGATTTAACAGTCTCGAGCGGGGTTGAGACCCAGTACTTC
TRBV20-1	TRBJ2-3	-	TRBD2	CSARDSASGGRVLWTDTQYF	TGCAGTGCTAGAGATTCCGCTAGCGGGGGCCGGGTTTTGTGGACAGATACGCAGTATTTT
TRBV6-6	TRBJ2-1	many	-	CASSYGYDEQFF	TGTGCCAGCAGTTACGGGTACGATGAGCAGTTCTTC
TRBV20-1	TRBJ1-2	-	-	CSAQTPQTTNYGCTF	-
TRBV30	TRBJ2-3	-	TRBD2	CAWSVLSSGRADTQYF	TGTGCCTGGAGTGTACTCTCTAGCGGGAGAGCAGATACGCAGTATTTT
TRBV4-1	TRBJ2-7	-	TRBD2	CASSHAVTGTSGYEQHF	TGCGCCAGCAGCCATGCTGTGACCGGGACTAGCGGGTACGAGCAGCACTTC
TRBV4-2	TRBJ1-1	many	-	CASSQEEAAMNTEAFF	TGTGCCAGCAGCCAAGAGGAGGCAGCAATGAACACTGAAGCTTTCTTT
TRBV14	TRBJ1-4	many	TRBD1	CASSGTTGSNEKLFF	TGTGCCAGCAGCGGCACGACAGGGAGTAATGAAAAACTGTTTTTT
TRBV28	TRBJ2-7	many	-	CASSFSRRGTYEQYF	TGTGCCAGCAGTTTTAGCCGTCGGGGGACCTACGAGCAGTACTTC
TRBV20-1	TRBJ2-3	many	-	CSARGTGAGDTQYF	TGCAGTGCTAGGGGAACAGGCGCCGGAGATACGCAGTATTTT
TRBV6-2/TRBV6-3	TRBJ1-1	-	TRBD1	CAGSYPGTVTEAFF	TGTGCCGGCAGTTACCCTGGGACAGTCACTGAAGCTTTCTTT
TRBV28	TRBJ2-7	many	-	CASSLTTLETDYEQYF	TGTGCCAGCAGTTTAACCACGCTAGAGACAGATTACGAGCAGTACTTC
TRBV5-6	TRBJ2-1	many	TRBD1	CATGQGVDNEQFF	TGTGCCACCGGACAGGGGGTCGACAATGAGCAGTTCTTC
TRBV18	TRBJ2-7	many	TRBD1	CASSSGQGEQYF	TGTGCCAGCTCATCGGGACAGGGTGAGCAGTACTTC